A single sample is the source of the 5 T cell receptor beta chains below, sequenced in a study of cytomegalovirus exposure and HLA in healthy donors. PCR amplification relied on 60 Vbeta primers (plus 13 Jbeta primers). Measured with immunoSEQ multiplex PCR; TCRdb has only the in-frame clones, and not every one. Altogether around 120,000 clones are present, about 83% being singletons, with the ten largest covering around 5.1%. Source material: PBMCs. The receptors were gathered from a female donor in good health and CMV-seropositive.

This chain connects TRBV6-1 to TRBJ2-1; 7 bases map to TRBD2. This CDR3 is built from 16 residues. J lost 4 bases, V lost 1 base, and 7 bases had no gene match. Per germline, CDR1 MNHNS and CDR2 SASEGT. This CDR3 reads CASSEVESSGYNEQFF. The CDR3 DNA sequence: TGTGCCAGCAGTGAAGTCGAGTCTAGCGGTTACAATGAGCAGTTCTTC.

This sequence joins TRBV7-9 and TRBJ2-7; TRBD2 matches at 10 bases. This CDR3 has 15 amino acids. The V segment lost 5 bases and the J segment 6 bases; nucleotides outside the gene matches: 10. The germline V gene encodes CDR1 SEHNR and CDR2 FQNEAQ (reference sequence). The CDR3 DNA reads TGTGCCAGCAGCCACCGGACTAGCGGTGGGAGCGAGCAGTACTTC. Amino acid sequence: CASSHRTSGGSEQYF.

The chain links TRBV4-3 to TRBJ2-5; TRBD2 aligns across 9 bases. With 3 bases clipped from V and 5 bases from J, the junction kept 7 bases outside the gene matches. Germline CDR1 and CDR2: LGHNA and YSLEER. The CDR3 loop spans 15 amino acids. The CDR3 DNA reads TGCGCCAGCAGCCACCTTAGCGGGGGTCGGGAGACCCAGTACTTC. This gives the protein CASSHLSGGRETQYF.

This CDR3 is CASSLRPETSGGGSTDTQYF. The CDR3 DNA sequence: TGTGCCAGCAGCTTACGGCCCGAGACTAGCGGGGGGGGAAGCACAGATACGCAGTATTTT. This chain joins TRBV7-3 and TRBJ2-3; TRBD2 aligns across 14 bases. From germline, CDR1 is SGHTA and CDR2 FQGTGA. This CDR3 spans 20 amino acids. V dropped 2 bases and J dropped 0; count of bases not matched to a gene: 10.

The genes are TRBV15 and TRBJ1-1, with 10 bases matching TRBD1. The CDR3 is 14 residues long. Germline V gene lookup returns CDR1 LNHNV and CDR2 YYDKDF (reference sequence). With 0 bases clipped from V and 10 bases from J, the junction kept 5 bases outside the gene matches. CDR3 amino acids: CATSRDRQGARAFF. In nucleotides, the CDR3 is TGTGCCACCAGCAGAGATCGACAGGGGGCACGAGCTTTCTTT.